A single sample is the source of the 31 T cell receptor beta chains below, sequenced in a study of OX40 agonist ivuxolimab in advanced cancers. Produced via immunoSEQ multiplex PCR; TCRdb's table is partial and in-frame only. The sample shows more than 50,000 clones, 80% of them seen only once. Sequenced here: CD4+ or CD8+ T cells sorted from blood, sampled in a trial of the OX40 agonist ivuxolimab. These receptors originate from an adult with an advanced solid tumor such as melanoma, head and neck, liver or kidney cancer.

CDR3 nucleotide sequence: TGTGCCAGTAGTCAGGGACAGGGGGGGTATCAGCCCCAGCATTTT. This encodes CASSQGQGGYQPQHF. J is TRBJ1-5 and V is TRBV19; 11 bases agree with TRBD1. V shed 5 bases, J shed 5 bases, and the junction held 5 bases outside the gene matches. CDR3 length equals 15 residues. The germline V gene has CDR1 LNHDA and CDR2 SQIVND (reference sequence).

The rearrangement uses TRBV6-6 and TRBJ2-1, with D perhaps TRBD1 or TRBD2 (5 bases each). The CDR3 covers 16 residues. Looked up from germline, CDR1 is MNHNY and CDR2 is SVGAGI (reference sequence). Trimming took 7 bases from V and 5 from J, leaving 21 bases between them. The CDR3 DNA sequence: TGTGCCAGCATCAAAATCCAAGGGGTGGGGGACAATGAGCAGTTCTTC. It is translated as CASIKIQGVGDNEQFF.

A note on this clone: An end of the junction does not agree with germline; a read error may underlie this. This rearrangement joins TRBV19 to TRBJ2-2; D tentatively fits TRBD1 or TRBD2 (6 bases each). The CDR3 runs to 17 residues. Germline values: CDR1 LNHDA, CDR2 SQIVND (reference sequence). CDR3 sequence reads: CASSRTAGGVNIGELFF. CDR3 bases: TGTGCCAGTAGTAGGACAGCGGGTGGGGTCAACATCGGGGAGCTGTTTTTT.

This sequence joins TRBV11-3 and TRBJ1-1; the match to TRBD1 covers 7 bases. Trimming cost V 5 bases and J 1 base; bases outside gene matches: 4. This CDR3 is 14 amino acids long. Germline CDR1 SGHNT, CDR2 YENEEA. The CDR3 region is CASSTGTANTEAFF. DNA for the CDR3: TGTGCCAGCAGCACCGGGACAGCGAACACTGAAGCTTTCTTT.

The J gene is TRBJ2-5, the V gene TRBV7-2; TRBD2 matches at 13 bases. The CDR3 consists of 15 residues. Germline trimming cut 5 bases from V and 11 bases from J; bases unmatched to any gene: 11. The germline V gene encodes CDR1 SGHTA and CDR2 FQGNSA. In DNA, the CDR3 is TGTGCCAGCAGCCCGGGGACTAGCGGGGCCGTTGCTCAGTACTTC. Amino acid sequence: CASSPGTSGAVAQYF.

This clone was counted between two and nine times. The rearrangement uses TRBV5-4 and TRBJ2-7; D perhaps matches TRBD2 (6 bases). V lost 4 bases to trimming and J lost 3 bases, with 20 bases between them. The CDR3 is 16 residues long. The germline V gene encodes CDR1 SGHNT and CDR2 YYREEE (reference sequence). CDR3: CASSAGPGTDLYEQYF. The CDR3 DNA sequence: TGTGCCAGCAGCGCGGGACCCGGGACGGACCTCTACGAGCAGTACTTC.

The CDR3 region has the DNA TGTGCCAGCAGCGTTCGGACAGGGGGAGACGAGCAGTACTTC. Translating it yields CASSVRTGGDEQYF. The rearrangement links TRBV9 to TRBJ2-7; 10 bases are shared with TRBD1. The J segment lost 5 bases and the V segment lost 2 bases, leaving 4 bases of the junction unmatched. The CDR3 length is 14 residues. CDR1 and CDR2 from the germline V gene are SGDLS and YYNGEE.

CDR3: CAWSAGLVGSPLHF. For the CDR3, the DNA is TGTGCCTGGAGTGCAGGACTGGTCGGTTCACCCCTCCACTTT. This chain uses TRBV30 with TRBJ1-6; D remains unclear. CDR1 is GTSNPN, CDR2 SVGIG, per germline (reference sequence). This CDR3 has 14 amino acids. Trimming took 1 base from V and 9 from J, leaving 13 bases between them.

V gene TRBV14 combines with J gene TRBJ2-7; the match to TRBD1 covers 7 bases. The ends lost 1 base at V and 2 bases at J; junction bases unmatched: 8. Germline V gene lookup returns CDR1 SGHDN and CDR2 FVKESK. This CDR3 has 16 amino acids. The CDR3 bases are TGTGCCAGCAGCCAAGGCCGGGACAGCTTAACCTACGAGCAGTACTTC. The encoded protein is CASSQGRDSLTYEQYF.

The DNA of the CDR3 is TGTGCCAGTAGTATCAGCGGGAGTGCTGAGACCCAGTACTTC. Protein product: CASSISGSAETQYF. The chain links TRBV19 to TRBJ2-5; the match to TRBD2 covers 8 bases. The junction had 5 bases not matched to a gene; V was cut back by 3 bases and J by 5 bases. CDR1 and CDR2 from the germline V gene are LNHDA and SQIVND (reference sequence). The CDR3 consists of 14 residues.

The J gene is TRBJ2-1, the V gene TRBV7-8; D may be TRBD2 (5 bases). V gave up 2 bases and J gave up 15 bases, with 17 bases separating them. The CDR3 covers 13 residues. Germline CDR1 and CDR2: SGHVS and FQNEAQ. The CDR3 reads CASSLLAGREAFF. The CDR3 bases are TGTGCCAGCAGCTTACTAGCTGGTCGGGAAGCGTTCTTC.

The CDR3 DNA reads as TGTGCCAGCGGATCTAGCGGGATCCCAGATACGCAGTATTTT. This encodes CASGSSGIPDTQYF. The rearrangement joins TRBV28 to TRBJ2-3; 9 bases are shared with TRBD2. Trimming at V came to 8 bases and at J to 4 bases, leaving 7 bases not matched to a gene. CDR3 length: 14 residues. Germline V CDR1 and CDR2: MDHEN, SYDVKM.

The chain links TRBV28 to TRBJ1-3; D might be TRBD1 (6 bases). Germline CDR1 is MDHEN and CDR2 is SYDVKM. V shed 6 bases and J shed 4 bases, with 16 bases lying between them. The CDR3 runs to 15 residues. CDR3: CASRQGDRTGNTIYF. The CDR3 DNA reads TGTGCCAGCAGACAGGGAGACAGGACAGGAAACACCATATATTTT.

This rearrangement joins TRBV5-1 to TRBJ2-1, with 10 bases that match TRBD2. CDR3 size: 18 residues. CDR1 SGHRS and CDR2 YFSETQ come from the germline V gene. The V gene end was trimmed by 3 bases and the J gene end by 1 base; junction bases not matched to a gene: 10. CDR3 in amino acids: CASSSEELAGLSYNEQFF. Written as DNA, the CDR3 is TGCGCCAGCAGCTCCGAGGAACTAGCGGGACTATCCTACAATGAGCAGTTCTTC.

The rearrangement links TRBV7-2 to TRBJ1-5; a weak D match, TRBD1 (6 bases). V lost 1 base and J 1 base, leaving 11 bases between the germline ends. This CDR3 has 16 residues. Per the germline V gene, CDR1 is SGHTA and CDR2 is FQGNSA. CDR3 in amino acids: CASSLGHRASNQPQHF. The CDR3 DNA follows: TGTGCCAGCAGCTTAGGACACAGGGCAAGCAATCAGCCCCAGCATTTT.

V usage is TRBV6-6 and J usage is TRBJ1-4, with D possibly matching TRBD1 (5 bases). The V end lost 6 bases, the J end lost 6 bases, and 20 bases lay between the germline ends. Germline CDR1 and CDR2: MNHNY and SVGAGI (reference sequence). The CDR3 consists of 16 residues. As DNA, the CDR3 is TGTGCCAGCAGCCCCGGGGAGAGGGGATATGATGAAAAACTGTTTTTT. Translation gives CASSPGERGYDEKLFF.

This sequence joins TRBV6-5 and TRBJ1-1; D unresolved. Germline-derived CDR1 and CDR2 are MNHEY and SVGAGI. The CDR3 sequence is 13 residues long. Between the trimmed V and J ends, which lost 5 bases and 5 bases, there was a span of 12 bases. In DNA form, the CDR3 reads TGTGCCAGCAGTCCTGGAATGTGGACTGAAGCTTTCTTT. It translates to CASSPGMWTEAFF.

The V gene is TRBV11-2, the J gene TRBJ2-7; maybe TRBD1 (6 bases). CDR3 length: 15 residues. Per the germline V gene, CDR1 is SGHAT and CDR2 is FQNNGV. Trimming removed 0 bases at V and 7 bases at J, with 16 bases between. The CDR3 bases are TGTGCCAGCAGCTTAGAGGTGGGGGCCGTCGGGGAGCAGTACTTC. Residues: CASSLEVGAVGEQYF. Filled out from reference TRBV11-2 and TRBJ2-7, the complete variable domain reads EAGVAQSPRYKIIEKRQSVAFWCNPISGHATLYWYQQILGQGPKLLIQFQNNGVVDDSQLPKDRFSAERLKGVDSTLKIQPAKLEDSAVYLCASSLEVGAVGEQYFGPGTRLTVT.

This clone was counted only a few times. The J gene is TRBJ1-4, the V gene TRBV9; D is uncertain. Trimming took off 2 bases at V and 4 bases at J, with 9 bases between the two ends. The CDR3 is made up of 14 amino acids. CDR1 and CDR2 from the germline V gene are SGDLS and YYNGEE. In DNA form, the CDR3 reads TGTGCCAGCAGCGTTGGGCAGGATAATGAAAAACTGTTTTTT. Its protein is CASSVGQDNEKLFF.

This CDR3 reads CASSLGWGGQNTGELFF. The CDR3 nucleotides read TGTGCCAGCAGCTTAGGGTGGGGCGGGCAGAACACCGGGGAGCTGTTTTTT. The chain links TRBV7-8 to TRBJ2-2; D may correspond to TRBD1 or TRBD2 (5 bases each). The CDR3 contains 17 residues. Per germline, CDR1 SGHVS and CDR2 FQNEAQ. Trimming removed 1 base at V and 1 base at J, with 13 bases between.

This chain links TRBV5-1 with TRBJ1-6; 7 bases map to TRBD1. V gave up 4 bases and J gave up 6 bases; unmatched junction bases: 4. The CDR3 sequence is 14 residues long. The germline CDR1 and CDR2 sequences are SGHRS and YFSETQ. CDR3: CASSRDSFNSPLHF. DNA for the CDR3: TGCGCCAGCAGCCGGGACAGTTTTAATTCACCCCTCCACTTT.

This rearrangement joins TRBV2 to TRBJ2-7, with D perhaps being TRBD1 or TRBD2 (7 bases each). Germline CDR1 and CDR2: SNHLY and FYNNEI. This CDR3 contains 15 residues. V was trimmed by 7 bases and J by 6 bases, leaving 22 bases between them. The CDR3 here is CASIRQGGSKVEQYF. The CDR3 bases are TGTGCCAGCATCCGGCAGGGGGGGTCCAAAGTCGAGCAGTACTTC.

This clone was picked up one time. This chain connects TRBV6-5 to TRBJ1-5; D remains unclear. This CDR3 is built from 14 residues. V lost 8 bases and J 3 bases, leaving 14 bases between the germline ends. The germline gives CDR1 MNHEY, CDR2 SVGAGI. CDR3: CASPARALNQPQHF. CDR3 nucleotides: TGTGCCAGCCCGGCCCGGGCCCTCAATCAGCCCCAGCATTTT.

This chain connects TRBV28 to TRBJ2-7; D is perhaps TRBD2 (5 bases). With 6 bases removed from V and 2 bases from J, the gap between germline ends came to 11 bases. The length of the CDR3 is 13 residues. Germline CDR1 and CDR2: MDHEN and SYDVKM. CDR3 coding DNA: TGTGCCAGCAGCCCAGGACTGCCCTACGAGCAGTACTTC. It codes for CASSPGLPYEQYF.

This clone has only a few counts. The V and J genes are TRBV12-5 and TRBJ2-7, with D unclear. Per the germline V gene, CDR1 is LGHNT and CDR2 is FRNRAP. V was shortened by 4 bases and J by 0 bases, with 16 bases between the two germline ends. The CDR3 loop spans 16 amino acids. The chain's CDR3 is CASGSPRVALSYEQYF. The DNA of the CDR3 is TGTGCTAGTGGTTCACCTAGGGTGGCCCTCTCCTACGAGCAGTACTTC. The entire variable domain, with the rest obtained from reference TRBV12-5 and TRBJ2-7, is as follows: DARVTQTPRHKVTEMGQEVTMRCQPILGHNTVFWYRQTMMQGLELLAYFRNRAPLDDSGMPKDRFSAEMPDATLATLKIQPSEPRDSAVYFCASGSPRVALSYEQYFGPGTRLTVT.

The CDR3 loop is CASSPRGTGAGEAFF. DNA of the CDR3: TGCGCCAGCAGTCCGCGTGGGACAGGGGCGGGTGAAGCTTTCTTT. The chain carries TRBV10-1 and TRBJ1-1, with 10 bases lining up with TRBD1. V shed 5 bases, J shed 7 bases, and the junction held 10 bases outside the gene matches. In germline, CDR1 is WNHNN, CDR2 SYGVQD (reference sequence). The CDR3 sequence is 15 residues long.

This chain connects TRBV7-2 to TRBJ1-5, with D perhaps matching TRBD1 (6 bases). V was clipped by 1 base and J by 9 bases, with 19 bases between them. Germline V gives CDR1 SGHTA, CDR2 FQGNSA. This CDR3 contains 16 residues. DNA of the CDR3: TGTGCCAGCAGCTTAGTAGGGGGGGCTGGTGTTGGGCCCCAGCATTTT. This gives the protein CASSLVGGAGVGPQHF.

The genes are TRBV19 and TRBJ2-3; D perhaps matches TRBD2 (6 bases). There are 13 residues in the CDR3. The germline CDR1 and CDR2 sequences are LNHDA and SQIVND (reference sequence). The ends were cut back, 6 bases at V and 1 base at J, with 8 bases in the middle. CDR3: CASRASGTDTQYF. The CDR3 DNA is TGTGCCAGTAGGGCTAGCGGCACAGATACGCAGTATTTT.

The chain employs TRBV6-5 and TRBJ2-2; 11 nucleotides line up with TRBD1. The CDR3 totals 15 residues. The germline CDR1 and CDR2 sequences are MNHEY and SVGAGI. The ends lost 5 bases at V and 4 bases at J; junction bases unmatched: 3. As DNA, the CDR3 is TGTGCCAGCAGTAGGACAGGGGGCGTCACCGGGGAGCTGTTTTTT. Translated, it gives CASSRTGGVTGELFF.

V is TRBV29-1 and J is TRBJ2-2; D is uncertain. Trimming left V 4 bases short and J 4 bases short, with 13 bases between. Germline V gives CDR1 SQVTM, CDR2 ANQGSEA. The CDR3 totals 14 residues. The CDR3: CSVAPALTTGELFF. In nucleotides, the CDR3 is TGCAGCGTTGCCCCTGCCTTGACCACCGGGGAGCTGTTTTTT.

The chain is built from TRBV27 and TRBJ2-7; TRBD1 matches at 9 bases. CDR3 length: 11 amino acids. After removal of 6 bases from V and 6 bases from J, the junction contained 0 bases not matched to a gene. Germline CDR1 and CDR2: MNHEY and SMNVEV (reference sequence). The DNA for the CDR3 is TGTGCCAGCAGACAGGGGGCCGAGCAGTACTTC. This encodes CASRQGAEQYF.